The 30 T cell receptor beta chains given below trace back to one sample, sequenced in a study of OX40 agonist ivuxolimab in advanced cancers. Libraries were prepared by immunoSEQ multiplex PCR; TCRdb keeps only in-frame clonotypes and omits some of them. The table has tens of thousands of clones, around 88% seen once. The sample here was CD4+ or CD8+ T cells sorted from blood, taken in a trial of the OX40 agonist ivuxolimab. Receptor source: an adult with an advanced solid tumor such as melanoma, head and neck, liver or kidney cancer.

CDR3 loop: CASSWTSGYNEQFF. CDR3 DNA sequence: TGTGCCAGCAGTTGGACTAGCGGCTACAATGAGCAGTTCTTC. The rearrangement links TRBV27 to TRBJ2-1, with TRBD2 identical over 10 bases. This CDR3 is built from 14 residues. The trim removed 4 bases at V and 3 bases at J, leaving 0 bases unmatched. CDR1 and CDR2 (germline): MNHEY, SMNVEV (reference sequence).

This clone was counted a single time. The rearrangement uses TRBV19 and TRBJ2-7; D not resolved. V lost 3 bases, J lost 4 bases, and 10 bases lay in between. CDR1 and CDR2 from the germline V gene are LNHDA and SQIVND (reference sequence). The CDR3 consists of 13 residues. This chain's CDR3 is CASSIGSGYEQYF. The CDR3 DNA reads TGTGCCAGTAGTATTGGGTCCGGGTACGAGCAGTACTTC.

V is TRBV5-6 and J is TRBJ2-7; no firm D call. CDR1 and CDR2 from the germline V gene are SGHDT and YYEEEE. The V end was cut by 2 bases, the J end by 6 bases, with 21 bases between. The CDR3 is made up of 16 amino acids. The CDR3 is CASSLSWSPYGPEQYF. The CDR3 nucleotides are TGTGCCAGCAGCTTAAGTTGGAGTCCGTATGGCCCCGAGCAGTACTTC.

The gene calls are TRBV11-2 and TRBJ2-5; D not certain. Trimming stripped 2 bases from V and 2 bases from J, with 3 bases between. CDR3 length: 12 residues. CDR1 is SGHAT, CDR2 FQNNGV, per germline. The DNA of the CDR3 is TGTGCCAGCAGCTTACTTCAAGAGACCCAGTACTTC. Protein product: CASSLLQETQYF.

The rearrangement uses TRBV27 and TRBJ1-2; no clear D gene. V dropped 3 bases and J dropped 7 bases, with 15 bases sitting between them. The germline V gene has CDR1 MNHEY and CDR2 SMNVEV (reference sequence). The CDR3 has 14 amino acids. CDR3 residues: CASSFGSGSAGYTF. Written as DNA, the CDR3 is TGTGCCAGCAGTTTCGGCTCCGGCTCAGCTGGCTACACCTTC.

The V and J genes are TRBV11-2 and TRBJ2-6, with 10 bases matching TRBD1. V shed 1 base, J shed 0 bases, and the junction held 3 bases outside the gene matches. CDR1 SGHAT and CDR2 FQNNGV come from the germline V gene. The CDR3 totals 18 residues. The CDR3 region has the DNA TGTGCCAGCAGCTTAGTGGGGACAGGGGTCTCTGGGGCCAACGTCCTGACTTTC. Protein product: CASSLVGTGVSGANVLTF. The whole variable domain, filled in from reference TRBV11-2 and TRBJ2-6, reads EAGVAQSPRYKIIEKRQSVAFWCNPISGHATLYWYQQILGQGPKLLIQFQNNGVVDDSQLPKDRFSAERLKGVDSTLKIQPAKLEDSAVYLCASSLVGTGVSGANVLTFGAGSRLTVL.

The chain links TRBV7-2 to TRBJ2-7; TRBD1 matches 8 bases. V shed 6 bases and J 5 bases; nucleotides not matched to a gene: 6. Germline CDR1 reads SGHTA; CDR2 reads FQGNSA. CDR3 length: 13 amino acids. The CDR3 nucleotides read TGTGCCAGCAGAGGACAGGGAATCCACGAGCAGTACTTC. It specifies CASRGQGIHEQYF.

The V gene is TRBV12-5, the J gene TRBJ2-5, with 7 nucleotides matching TRBD1. The CDR3 has 16 amino acids. V lost 3 bases and J lost 1; bases outside the gene matches: 8. Germline V gene lookup returns CDR1 LGHNT and CDR2 FRNRAP. The CDR3 is CASGFSLTGTQETQYF. In DNA form, the CDR3 reads TGTGCTAGTGGTTTCTCTCTGACAGGGACCCAAGAGACCCAGTACTTC. The full variable domain, in which reference TRBV12-5 and TRBJ2-5 provide the parts outside the CDR3, is DARVTQTPRHKVTEMGQEVTMRCQPILGHNTVFWYRQTMMQGLELLAYFRNRAPLDDSGMPKDRFSAEMPDATLATLKIQPSEPRDSAVYFCASGFSLTGTQETQYFGPGTRLLVL.

This chain links TRBV7-2 with TRBJ2-1; D might be TRBD1 (6 bases). CDR3 length: 15 residues. The V end lost 8 bases, the J end lost 0 bases, and 14 bases lay between the germline ends. Looked up from germline, CDR1 is SGHTA and CDR2 is FQGNSA. CDR3 amino acids: CASGNRDNSYNEQFF. The CDR3 DNA reads as TGTGCCAGCGGAAACCGGGACAACTCCTACAATGAGCAGTTCTTC.

The chain is built from TRBV21-1 and TRBJ2-1; the listed D gene, TRBD2, was not tested against the DNA. TRBV21-1 is labeled a pseudogene. The CDR3 is made up of 17 amino acids. The CDR3 bases are TGTGCCAGCAGCAAAAAAAACAGACTAGCGGGGGGAAATGAGCAGTTCTTC. Its protein product is CASSKKNRLAGGNEQFF.

The chain employs TRBV2 and TRBJ1-2, with D possibly TRBD1 on 5 matching bases. Trimming removed 8 bases at V and 8 bases at J, with 18 bases between. Per germline, CDR1 SNHLY and CDR2 FYNNEI. This CDR3 is built from 13 residues. The CDR3 loop is CASGGTAFMGYTF. The CDR3 DNA reads TGTGCCAGCGGGGGGACGGCCTTTATGGGCTACACCTTC. Filled out from reference TRBV2 and TRBJ1-2, the complete variable domain reads EPEVTQTPSHQVTQMGQEVILRCVPISNHLYFYWYRQILGQKVEFLVSFYNNEISEKSEIFDDQFSVERPDGSNFTLKIRSTKLEDSAMYFCASGGTAFMGYTFGSGTRLTVV.

The chain is built from TRBV4-1 and TRBJ1-6; D perhaps matches TRBD1 (5 bases). CDR1 and CDR2 from the germline V gene are MGHRA and YSYEKL. The ends were cut back, 5 bases at V and 9 bases at J, with 17 bases in the middle. This CDR3 is 15 amino acids long. CDR3 residues: CASSYQTASGSPLHF. The CDR3 nucleotides are TGCGCCAGCAGCTACCAGACAGCCTCGGGTTCACCCCTCCACTTT.

In DNA, the CDR3 is TGTGCCAGCAGTGAAGGGGCAGGGTATCACTATGGCTACACCTTC. Its translation is CASSEGAGYHYGYTF. This rearrangement joins TRBV2 to TRBJ1-2, with D possibly matching TRBD1 (5 bases). V dropped 1 base and J dropped 3 bases, with 12 bases sitting between them. Germline CDR1 and CDR2: SNHLY and FYNNEI. The CDR3 is 15 amino acids.

This rearrangement joins TRBV19 to TRBJ1-1; 7 positions agree with TRBD1. The CDR3 extends over 16 amino acids. Per germline, CDR1 LNHDA and CDR2 SQIVND (reference sequence). After removal of 7 bases from V and 8 bases from J, the junction contained 19 bases not matched to a gene. In DNA, the CDR3 is TGTGCCAGTACCGATTATGCTTCGACAGGGACGCTAGAAGCTTTCTTT. Translating it yields CASTDYASTGTLEAFF. Using reference TRBV19 and TRBJ1-1 for the parts outside the CDR3, the full variable domain is DGGITQSPKYLFRKEGQNVTLSCEQNLNHDAMYWYRQDPGQGLRLIYYSQIVNDFQKGDIAEGYSVSREKKESFPLTVTSAQKNPTAFYLCASTDYASTGTLEAFFGQGTRLTVV.

This chain uses TRBV27 with TRBJ1-3; D call uncertain. The CDR3 is 15 amino acids. Trimming removed 6 bases from V and 0 bases from J, with 12 bases in between. Germline assignment: CDR1 MNHEY and CDR2 SMNVEV (reference sequence). The CDR3: CASRNTAVSGNTIYF. The CDR3 DNA is TGTGCCAGCAGAAATACCGCCGTCTCTGGAAACACCATATATTTT.

The chain carries TRBV25-1 and TRBJ2-7, with no clear D. The germline V gene encodes CDR1 MGHDK and CDR2 SYGVNS. The CDR3 totals 16 residues. V was trimmed by 5 bases and J by 5 bases, leaving 22 bases between them. CDR3 sequence: CASSPNMGPSIHEQYF. In DNA, the CDR3 is TGTGCCAGCAGTCCAAATATGGGCCCTAGTATCCACGAGCAGTACTTC.

The V call is TRBV4-2, the J call TRBJ2-5, with D perhaps matching TRBD2 (6 bases). The germline gives CDR1 LGHNA, CDR2 YNFKEQ. Trimming pared 2 bases from V and 3 bases from J, leaving 13 bases between. This CDR3 has 15 residues. In nucleotides, the CDR3 is TGTGCCAGCAGCCAACCCTCCGGGACTGAAGAGACCCAGTACTTC. This translates into CASSQPSGTEETQYF.

This clone was counted many times. The chain joins TRBV7-9 to TRBJ1-2; D gene ambiguous. The length of the CDR3 is 14 residues. The germline V and J ends were trimmed by 1 base and 8 bases, with 14 bases remaining between them. Germline CDR1 SEHNR, CDR2 FQNEAQ (reference sequence). The CDR3 reads CASSLEAGVFGYTF. The CDR3 DNA is TGTGCCAGCAGCTTAGAGGCGGGAGTCTTCGGCTACACCTTC.

This chain connects TRBV6-5 to TRBJ2-1; no clear D gene. CDR1 is MNHEY and CDR2 is SVGAGI in the germline V gene. V gave up 6 bases and J gave up 0 bases, with 12 bases separating them. This CDR3 spans 15 amino acids. The CDR3 nucleotides are TGTGCCAGCAGAAGAAGAGAGTTCTCCTACAATGAGCAGTTCTTC. Translating it yields CASRRREFSYNEQFF.

This chain links TRBV6-6 with TRBJ2-7, with D perhaps matching TRBD2 (6 bases). V was clipped by 5 bases and J by 4 bases, with 9 bases between them. Germline lookup yields CDR1 MNHNY and CDR2 SVGAGI (reference sequence). The CDR3 extends over 12 amino acids. In DNA form, the CDR3 reads TGTGCCAGCAGTCAGGGACTTTACGAGCAGTACTTC. As protein: CASSQGLYEQYF.

This clone has just one count. V is TRBV6-6 and J is TRBJ2-1, with D uncertain. Germline V gene lookup returns CDR1 MNHNY and CDR2 SVGAGI (reference sequence). The CDR3 extends over 12 amino acids. V dropped 7 bases and J dropped 5 bases, with 9 bases sitting between them. The CDR3 bases are TGTGCCAGCACAAAGAACGACAATGAGCAGTTCTTC. It specifies CASTKNDNEQFF.

This clone occurred a few times. This chain connects TRBV13 to TRBJ1-1; no clear D gene. Germline V gene sequence: CDR1 PRHDT, CDR2 FYEKMQ (reference sequence). This CDR3 contains 14 residues. Between the trimmed V and J ends, which lost 1 base and 0 bases, there was a span of 6 bases. The CDR3: CASSLDRLNTEAFF. The CDR3 DNA follows: TGTGCCAGCAGCTTAGACAGATTGAACACTGAAGCTTTCTTT. Combining the CDR3 with reference TRBV13 and TRBJ1-1 gives the whole variable domain AAGVIQSPRHLIKEKRETATLKCYPIPRHDTVYWYQQGPGQDPQFLISFYEKMQSDKGSIPDRFSAQQFSDYHSELNMSSLELGDSALYFCASSLDRLNTEAFFGQGTRLTVV.

The V and J genes are TRBV6-5 and TRBJ1-1; no clear D gene. The CDR3 spans 15 residues. Germline loops: CDR1 MNHEY, CDR2 SVGAGI. Trimming took off 6 bases at V and 0 bases at J, with 14 bases between the two ends. The CDR3: CASSPRGFMNTEAFF. DNA of the CDR3: TGTGCCAGCAGCCCCCGGGGTTTCATGAACACTGAAGCTTTCTTT.

This clone has a handful of counts. The genes are TRBV7-9 and TRBJ1-2; 10 nucleotides match TRBD1. CDR3 size: 17 residues. V shed 5 bases, J shed 3 bases, and the junction held 12 bases outside the gene matches. Per the germline V gene, CDR1 is SEHNR and CDR2 is FQNEAQ (reference sequence). The CDR3 coding sequence is TGTGCCAGCAGCCCGGCTGGAGGACAGGGGGTTTACTATGGCTACACCTTC. Translating gives CASSPAGGQGVYYGYTF. Drawing the rest from reference TRBV7-9 and TRBJ1-2, the complete variable domain is DTGVSQNPRHKITKRGQNVTFRCDPISEHNRLYWYRQTLGQGPEFLTYFQNEAQLEKSRLLSDRFSAERPKGSFSTLEIQRTEQGDSAMYLCASSPAGGQGVYYGYTFGSGTRLTVV.

This rearrangement joins TRBV11-1 to TRBJ1-2; 7 positions match TRBD1. CDR1 is SGHAT and CDR2 is FQDESV in the germline V gene (reference sequence). This CDR3 contains 14 residues. J lost 7 bases, V lost 7 bases, and 12 bases had no gene match. DNA for the CDR3: TGTGCCAGCAAAAAGATCGGGACAGACAGTGGCTACACCTTC. Translation gives CASKKIGTDSGYTF.

This clone was picked up one time. V usage is TRBV19 and J usage is TRBJ2-7; the D gene is possibly TRBD1 (6 bases). This CDR3 spans 15 amino acids. The V end was cut by 1 base, the J end by 2 bases, with 12 bases between. Germline V CDR1 and CDR2: LNHDA, SQIVND (reference sequence). CDR3 DNA: TGTGCCAGTAGTATAGCATGGGGGCACACCTACGAGCAGTACTTC. Protein sequence: CASSIAWGHTYEQYF. Filled out from reference TRBV19 and TRBJ2-7, the complete variable domain reads DGGITQSPKYLFRKEGQNVTLSCEQNLNHDAMYWYRQDPGQGLRLIYYSQIVNDFQKGDIAEGYSVSREKKESFPLTVTSAQKNPTAFYLCASSIAWGHTYEQYFGPGTRLTVT.

The chain employs TRBV7-2 and TRBJ1-5; D remains unclear. V lost 0 bases to trimming and J lost 6 bases, with 6 bases between them. CDR1 is SGHTA, CDR2 FQGNSA, per germline. The CDR3 loop spans 13 amino acids. The chain's CDR3 is CASSLASGQPQHF. CDR3 coding DNA: TGTGCCAGCAGCTTAGCGTCCGGTCAGCCCCAGCATTTT.

This rearrangement joins TRBV9 to TRBJ2-1; D might be TRBD1 or TRBD2, each matching 6 bases. CDR1 SGDLS and CDR2 YYNGEE come from the germline V gene. The CDR3 covers 15 residues. Trimming stripped 1 base from V and 4 bases from J, with 12 bases between. CDR3 sequence: CASSVRGHDYNEQFF. The CDR3 DNA reads as TGTGCCAGCAGCGTACGGGGGCACGATTACAATGAGCAGTTCTTC.

This clone has a single count. J is TRBJ2-7 and V is TRBV2, with TRBD1 matching over 7 bases. The junction had 4 bases not matched to a gene; V was cut back by 8 bases and J by 0 bases. Germline V gives CDR1 SNHLY, CDR2 FYNNEI. The CDR3 is 13 amino acids. The CDR3 bases are TGTGCCAGCTCAGACAGGGTCTCCTACGAGCAGTACTTC. It yields the protein CASSDRVSYEQYF.

The rearrangement uses TRBV12-5 and TRBJ1-2, with 8 bases matching TRBD1. V shed 0 bases, J shed 5 bases, and the junction held 11 bases outside the gene matches. Germline loops: CDR1 LGHNT, CDR2 FRNRAP. The CDR3 extends over 17 amino acids. CDR3 protein: CASGLVPSGTGGYGYTF. The CDR3 DNA reads TGTGCTAGTGGTTTGGTGCCTAGCGGGACAGGAGGGTATGGCTACACCTTC. The variable domain in full, with the rest retrieved from reference TRBV12-5 and TRBJ1-2, is DARVTQTPRHKVTEMGQEVTMRCQPILGHNTVFWYRQTMMQGLELLAYFRNRAPLDDSGMPKDRFSAEMPDATLATLKIQPSEPRDSAVYFCASGLVPSGTGGYGYTFGSGTRLTVV.